The 25 T cell receptor beta chains below come from one sample, sequenced in a study of blood T cell repertoires in COVID-19. Only in-frame clones appear in the TCRdb table, and some are missing; sequencing was by immunoSEQ multiplex PCR. Of around 220,000 clones in the sample, approximately 90% were seen once. Sequenced input: PBMCs or T cells enriched from blood (not recorded which). These receptors were collected from a woman aged 25 to 39 with acute COVID-19.

The chain links TRBV6-4 to TRBJ2-1; D is perhaps TRBD1 (6 bases). Trimming cost V 3 bases and J 8 bases, with 17 bases left between them. Germline V gene lookup returns CDR1 MRHNA and CDR2 SNTAGT. This CDR3 comprises 15 residues. This chain's CDR3 is CASSDRAGANDEQFF. The CDR3 nucleotides read TGTGCCAGCAGTGATCGGGCAGGGGCGAACGATGAGCAGTTCTTC.

The CDR3 loop reads CASSYSTLSGNTIYF. In DNA, the CDR3 is TGTGCCAGCAGTTACTCGACTCTCTCTGGAAACACCATATATTTT. J is TRBJ1-3 and V is TRBV6-5; D ambiguous. This CDR3 has 15 amino acids. CDR1 and CDR2 (germline): MNHEY, SVGAGI. Between the trimmed V and J ends, which lost 0 bases and 0 bases, there was a span of 6 bases.

This sequence joins TRBV28 and TRBJ2-1, with TRBD2 matching over 8 bases. This CDR3 comprises 15 residues. CDR1 and CDR2 (germline): MDHEN, SYDVKM. With V trimmed by 3 bases and J by 9 bases, 10 bases remained unmatched. The DNA of the CDR3 is TGTGCCAGCAGTTTTAGGCGGGGGGCCATGGGTGAGCAGTTCTTC. It translates to CASSFRRGAMGEQFF.

The chain joins TRBV5-8 to TRBJ1-1; D possibly corresponds to TRBD1 (6 bases). The germline V and J ends were trimmed by 1 base and 7 bases, with 17 bases remaining between them. The germline CDR1 and CDR2 sequences are SGHTS and YDEGEE. This CDR3 has 15 amino acids. CDR3 nucleotides: TGTGCCAGCAGCTTGACAGGGATGGCGAGTGGTGAAGCTTTCTTT. Translating gives CASSLTGMASGEAFF. The full variable domain, completed using reference TRBV5-8 and TRBJ1-1, is EAGVTQSPTHLIKTRGQQATLRCSPISGHTSVYWYQQALGLGLQFLLWYDEGEERNRGNFPPRFSGRQFPNYSSELNVNALELEDSALYLCASSLTGMASGEAFFGQGTRLTVV.

The chain recombines TRBV30 with TRBJ1-1; D is ambiguous. CDR1 is GTSNPN and CDR2 is SVGIG in the germline V gene (reference sequence). Trimming cost V 0 bases and J 1 base, with 6 bases left between them. The CDR3 covers 13 residues. CDR3 region: CAWSVHRNTEAFF. CDR3 DNA: TGTGCCTGGAGTGTACACCGGAACACTGAAGCTTTCTTT.

The chain's CDR3 is CATSDTDRNTDTQYF. Here the CDR3 DNA reads TGTGCCACCAGTGACACCGACAGAAACACAGATACGCAGTATTTT. The gene calls are TRBV24-1 and TRBJ2-3, with D perhaps TRBD1 (5 bases). V was shortened by 4 bases and J by 2 bases, with 12 bases between the two germline ends. The CDR3 has 15 amino acids. Germline loops: CDR1 KGHDR, CDR2 SFDVKD.

V gene TRBV5-1 combines with J gene TRBJ2-5; no firm D call. CDR3 length equals 13 residues. Germline lookup yields CDR1 SGHRS and CDR2 YFSETQ. Trimming cost V 4 bases and J 5 bases, with 12 bases left between them. CDR3 residues: CASSLDHAETQYF. CDR3 in DNA: TGCGCCAGCAGCCTGGACCATGCGGAGACCCAGTACTTC.

The chain links TRBV5-5 to TRBJ1-2; the match to TRBD1 covers 8 bases. Per germline, CDR1 SGHKS and CDR2 YYEKEE (reference sequence). The V and J ends lost 4 bases and 12 bases, in that order; junction bases with no gene match: 14. CDR3 length equals 14 residues. The CDR3 spells CASSPPGQGNVNTF. Written as DNA, the CDR3 is TGTGCCAGCAGCCCGCCCGGACAGGGAAACGTGAACACCTTC.

This chain links TRBV3-1 (or the pseudogene TRBV3-2) with TRBJ2-2; D possibly corresponds to TRBD1 (5 bases). V was cut by 1 base and J by 2 bases, with 8 bases left in between. Per the germline V gene, CDR1 is LGHDT and CDR2 is YNNKEL (reference sequence). The CDR3 has 15 amino acids. The CDR3 sequence is CASSQGTINTGELFF. The CDR3 nucleotides read TGTGCCAGCAGCCAAGGGACAATTAACACCGGGGAGCTGTTTTTT.

The chain combines TRBV7-9 with TRBJ2-2; tentatively, D is TRBD1 (5 bases). The germline V and J ends were trimmed by 4 bases and 5 bases, with 11 bases remaining between them. CDR3 length equals 14 residues. Germline V lookup: CDR1 SEHNR, CDR2 FQNEAQ (reference sequence). For the CDR3, the DNA is TGTGCCAGCAGCTCGGCCAGGGAAACCGGGGAGCTGTTTTTT. It specifies CASSSARETGELFF.

The gene calls are TRBV5-4 and TRBJ1-1; 7 bases are shared with TRBD1. Germline V gives CDR1 SGHNT, CDR2 YYREEE (reference sequence). J lost 8 bases, V lost 0 bases, and 7 bases had no gene match. The CDR3 consists of 14 residues. In DNA form, the CDR3 reads TGTGCCAGCAGCTTGGCAGGGGGTAAGCAAGAAGCTTTCTTT. Amino acid sequence: CASSLAGGKQEAFF.

V and J are TRBV15 and TRBJ1-5, with TRBD1 identical over 7 bases. CDR3 size: 15 residues. The junction had 2 bases not matched to a gene; V was cut back by 0 bases and J by 3 bases. Germline V CDR1 and CDR2: LNHNV, YYDKDF (reference sequence). CDR3 nucleotides: TGTGCCACCAGCAGAGAACAGGGGCCCAATCAGCCCCAGCATTTT. It is translated as CATSREQGPNQPQHF.

The V and J genes are TRBV7-8 and TRBJ1-1; TRBD1 matches 9 bases. Trimming cost V 3 bases and J 4 bases; bases outside gene matches: 6. The germline V gene has CDR1 SGHVS and CDR2 FQNEAQ. This CDR3 contains 15 residues. The CDR3, as DNA: TGTGCCAGCAGCTTTGCCGGGACAGGGCGCACTGAAGCTTTCTTT. Amino acid sequence: CASSFAGTGRTEAFF.

The chain combines TRBV2 with TRBJ2-2; the D gene is possibly TRBD2 (5 bases). Trimming shortened V by 2 bases and J by 0 bases, and 10 bases separated the two germline ends. The CDR3 is 16 amino acids. CDR1 SNHLY and CDR2 FYNNEI come from the germline V gene. The CDR3 protein is CASSESGGANTGELFF. The CDR3 DNA reads TGTGCCAGCAGTGAATCCGGAGGAGCGAACACCGGGGAGCTGTTTTTT.

This chain uses TRBV7-2 with TRBJ2-3; D possibly corresponds to TRBD2 (5 bases). This CDR3 has 14 amino acids. The V gene's germline CDR1 is SGHTA and CDR2 FQGNSA. Trimming cost V 5 bases and J 2 bases, with 11 bases left between them. The CDR3 DNA reads as TGTGCCAGCAGCAGATGGACTGTCACAGATACGCAGTATTTT. Residues: CASSRWTVTDTQYF.

The CDR3, as DNA: TGTGCCAGCAAGAGGACAGCAGGAAACACCATATATTTT. Amino acids: CASKRTAGNTIYF. This chain joins TRBV3-1 (or the pseudogene TRBV3-2) and TRBJ1-3, with a possible D match to TRBD1 (6 bases). The ends were cut back, 7 bases at V and 4 bases at J, with 11 bases in the middle. Germline V CDR1 and CDR2: LGHDT, YNNKEL (reference sequence). The CDR3 is made up of 13 amino acids.

This clone was seen a single time. The J gene is TRBJ1-6, the V gene TRBV6-5; perhaps TRBD1 as D (5 bases). Trimming left V 2 bases short and J 9 bases short, with 17 bases between. The length of the CDR3 is 16 residues. Germline V lookup: CDR1 MNHEY, CDR2 SVGAGI. The CDR3 loop reads CASSYRGPVGGSPLHF. The CDR3 DNA sequence: TGTGCCAGCAGTTACAGGGGTCCCGTGGGGGGTTCACCCCTCCACTTT.

The V gene is TRBV27, the J gene TRBJ1-4; tentative D call: TRBD1 (5 bases). Germline lookup yields CDR1 MNHEY and CDR2 SMNVEV (reference sequence). V lost 6 bases and J 7 bases, leaving 18 bases between the germline ends. The CDR3 loop spans 15 amino acids. The CDR3 DNA sequence: TGTGCCAGCAGCCAAAAAGGGGCTGTCGGTGAAAAACTGTTTTTT. Translated: CASSQKGAVGEKLFF.

This sequence joins TRBV5-1 and TRBJ2-6; TRBD1 aligns across 11 bases. This CDR3 has 16 amino acids. CDR1 SGHRS and CDR2 YFSETQ come from the germline V gene. Germline trimming cut 7 bases from V and 1 base from J; bases unmatched to any gene: 4. CDR3 nucleotides: TGCGCCAGCGGGGGACAGGGGGTTTCTGGGGCCAACGTCCTGACTTTC. Its translation is CASGGQGVSGANVLTF.

The CDR3 region is CASRGGGRSSEQYF. The CDR3 bases are TGTGCCAGCAGGGGTGGCGGGAGAAGTAGCGAGCAGTACTTC. The chain links TRBV28 to TRBJ2-7; 7 bases fit TRBD2. Trimming at V came to 6 bases and at J to 6 bases, leaving 11 bases not matched to a gene. This CDR3 has 14 amino acids. Germline CDR1 is MDHEN and CDR2 is SYDVKM.

The CDR3 DNA is TGTGCCAGCAGCTCAAGACCGGGACTAGCGTTCTACGAGCAGTACTTC. It translates to CASSSRPGLAFYEQYF. The chain has TRBV13 and TRBJ2-7, with TRBD2 matching over 10 bases. The CDR3 runs 16 residues. J was trimmed by 3 bases and V by 4 bases; bases with no gene match: 9. CDR1 and CDR2 from the germline V gene are PRHDT and FYEKMQ (reference sequence).

The rearrangement joins TRBV19 to TRBJ2-7; D is uncertain. The CDR3 totals 14 residues. Per germline, CDR1 LNHDA and CDR2 SQIVND (reference sequence). The V end was cut by 3 bases, the J end by 2 bases, with 11 bases between. CDR3 DNA: TGTGCCAGTAGTATGAGTCTAGGAACCTACGAGCAGTACTTC. This codes for CASSMSLGTYEQYF. Variable domain in full (rest from reference TRBV19 and TRBJ2-7): DGGITQSPKYLFRKEGQNVTLSCEQNLNHDAMYWYRQDPGQGLRLIYYSQIVNDFQKGDIAEGYSVSREKKESFPLTVTSAQKNPTAFYLCASSMSLGTYEQYFGPGTRLTVT.

V gene TRBV5-5 combines with J gene TRBJ2-3; no clear D. The germline V gene has CDR1 SGHKS and CDR2 YYEKEE (reference sequence). V lost 3 bases and J lost 1, with 6 bases in between. This CDR3 is 13 amino acids long. As DNA, the CDR3 is TGTGCCAGCAGCTCCCCAGGCACAGATACGCAGTATTTT. Translating it yields CASSSPGTDTQYF.

The V gene is TRBV2, the J gene TRBJ2-3, with 10 nucleotides matching TRBD1. The CDR3 sequence is 14 residues long. Germline V gives CDR1 SNHLY, CDR2 FYNNEI. Germline trimming cut 6 bases from V and 13 bases from J; bases unmatched to any gene: 13. CDR3 sequence: CASRGGQTGTGEYF. The CDR3 region has the DNA TGTGCCAGCAGGGGGGGACAGACCGGGACAGGGGAGTATTTT.

The chain carries TRBV11-2 and TRBJ2-5, with unresolved D. Germline V gives CDR1 SGHAT, CDR2 FQNNGV. The V end was cut by 5 bases, the J end by 3 bases, with 7 bases between. The CDR3 runs 12 residues. CDR3 in amino acids: CASSPSKETQYF. CDR3 nucleotides: TGTGCCAGCAGCCCCTCTAAAGAGACCCAGTACTTC.